This TCR beta chain was sequenced in a study of blood T cell repertoires in COVID-19. Study overall: Samples of COVID-19 (acute and convalescent) were obtained from the United States, Italy and Spain. T cells, B-cell-depleted T cells, or PBMCs supplied cDNA or gDNA.

Original processing notes: Reference gene primer amplification yielded estimated nucleated cell counts. The method was immunoSEQ multiplex PCR; TCRdb's version includes in-frame clones alone and lacks a portion of them. Clone size and V and J calls were adopted from that table, with D and trimming inferred from the DNA. The table has around 180,000 clones, about 82% seen once; the top ten hold 5.2%. Sequenced input: peripheral blood. This receptor was identified in a woman between 25 and 40 years old with acute or convalescent COVID-19.

CDR3 sequence (DNA): TGTGCCAGCAGTTTTAGAGGGAACACTGAAGCTTTCTTT. It specifies CASSFRGNTEAFF. The V gene is TRBV12-3 or TRBV12-4, the J gene TRBJ1-1, with unresolved D. The CDR3 is made up of 13 amino acids. With 3 bases removed from V and 1 base from J, the gap between germline ends came to 6 bases.